This T cell receptor (beta chain) was captured in a study of blood T cells in healthy people across ages. Sample-barcoded 5' priming and a J-beta primer mix drove a second PCR of about 6 to 11 cycles. From the 5' RACE reads, TCRdb called clonotypes with MiXCR, one entry per CDR3 protein. The sample comprises about 1 million distinct CDR3 sequences, roughly 45% of which are singletons, and 18% rests with the top ten. The CDR3 consists of 15 residues. Germline V CDR1 and CDR2: GTSNPN, SVGIG (reference sequence). V lost 2 bases to trimming and J lost 7 bases; unmatched junction nucleotides: 3. The sample was blood. The chain links TRBV30 to TRBJ2-1; 15 bases line up with TRBD2. This clonotype was sampled from an older woman in good health. CDR3 in DNA: TGTGCCTGGAGTTACGGGACTAGCGGGAGGAATGAGCAGTTCTTC. It translates to CAWSYGTSGRNEQFF.